Listed below are T cell receptor beta chains from one sample, sequenced in a study of T-cell memory formation after mild COVID-19. In TCRdb, the 5' RACE reads were re-called with MiXCR into one record per CDR3 protein. The table includes around 300,000 distinct CDR3 sequences, roughly 18% detected once. The sequenced sample was PBMCs or a T cell subset sorted from them (not recorded which). The source of these receptors is a man between 18 and 29 years old who had mild COVID-19 (a few samples of this study predate the infection). Cell type and time point are not known. CDR3s include the opening cysteine and the closing phenylalanine or tryptophan. D genes are given only for firm matches. Only part of the rows carry a size: once, few, many, or a class if the clone is expanded.

d_gene,v_gene,j_gene,abundance,CDR3aa,CDR3nt
TRBD2,TRBV4-1,TRBJ2-5,NA,CASSHRVAGTLQETQYF,TGCGCCAGCAGCCATCGTGTAGCGGGGACACTCCAAGAGACCCAGTACTTC
TRBD1,TRBV6-2/TRBV6-3,TRBJ2-7,NA,CASRRTGLPIEQYF,TGTGCCAGCCGAAGGACAGGGCTGCCTATCGAGCAGTACTTC
TRBD1,TRBV2,TRBJ2-1,NA,CASRDDRGLLQGLFF,TGTGCCAGCAGGGACGACAGGGGGCTCCTACAGGGACTGTTCTTC
TRBD1,TRBV6-5,TRBJ2-5,few,CASSSTGGRETQYF,TGTGCCAGCAGTTCTACAGGGGGTAGAGAGACCCAGTACTTC
TRBD1,TRBV7-2,TRBJ2-7,NA,CASSWDRAYEQYF,TGTGCCAGCAGCTGGGACAGGGCCTACGAGCAGTACTTC
NA,TRBV12-5,TRBJ1-1,NA,CASGPRMNTEAFF,TGTGCTAGTGGTCCAAGGATGAACACTGAAGCTTTCTTT
TRBD2,TRBV7-9,TRBJ2-3,few,CASSPSGGARTDTQYF,TGTGCCAGCAGTCCTAGCGGGGGAGCGCGCACAGATACGCAGTATTTT
TRBD1,TRBV20-1,TRBJ1-2,NA,CSAPQGNYGYTF,TGCAGTGCCCCACAGGGGAACTATGGCTACACCTTC
NA,TRBV29-1,TRBJ2-7,NA,CSARVEASYEQYF,TGCAGCGCCCGCGTTGAGGCATCCTACGAGCAGTACTTC
NA,TRBV21-1,TRBJ1-2,NA,CASSKVGTGAGYTF,NA
NA,TRBV6-2/TRBV6-3,TRBJ2-1,few,CASRPWTPDYNEQFF,TGTGCCAGCAGACCGTGGACGCCGGACTACAATGAGCAGTTCTTC
NA,TRBV11-3,TRBJ2-1,NA,CASSLGDPGYNEQFF,TGTGCCAGCAGCTTAGGGGACCCCGGATACAATGAGCAGTTCTTC
NA,TRBV7-2,TRBJ1-4,NA,CASSSDATNEKLFF,TGTGCCAGCAGCTCGGACGCAACTAATGAAAAACTGTTTTTT
NA,TRBV15,TRBJ1-4,few,CATSEGGATNEKLFF,TGTGCCACCAGCGAGGGGGGAGCAACTAATGAAAAACTGTTTTTT
TRBD1,TRBV6-2/TRBV6-3,TRBJ1-1,NA,CASRDREYTEAFF,TGTGCCAGCCGCGACAGGGAGTACACTGAAGCTTTCTTT
NA,TRBV29-1,TRBJ2-5,NA,CSVEDHGETQYF,TGCAGCGTTGAAGATCATGGGGAGACCCAGTACTTC
NA,TRBV7-3,TRBJ1-6,NA,CASSPSGVAKGSPLHF,TGTGCCAGCAGCCCATCCGGGGTTGCCAAGGGCTCACCCCTCCACTTT
NA,TRBV5-5,TRBJ1-4,NA,CASSRPGQGAEKLFF,TGTGCCAGCAGCCGCCCGGGGCAGGGCGCTGAAAAACTGTTTTTT
TRBD1,TRBV4-2,TRBJ2-3,NA,CASSQTLGQGSTDTQYF,TGTGCCAGCAGTCAGACTTTGGGACAGGGGAGCACAGATACGCAGTATTTT
TRBD1,TRBV7-2,TRBJ2-5,few,CASSLGQGIWRTQYF,TGTGCCAGCAGCCTCGGACAGGGAATTTGGCGGACCCAGTACTTC
NA,TRBV9,TRBJ2-3,few,CASSPRGGDTQYF,TGTGCCAGCAGCCCCCGGGGTGGAGATACGCAGTATTTT
NA,TRBV20-1,TRBJ2-7,NA,CSAVQGSSSYEQYF,TGCAGTGCTGTCCAAGGGTCAAGCTCCTACGAGCAGTACTTC
NA,TRBV20-1,TRBJ1-1,few,CSASAGGPAAEAFF,TGCAGTGCTAGCGCGGGGGGACCTGCAGCTGAAGCTTTCTTT
NA,TRBV7-3,TRBJ2-2,NA,CASSLGGSNTGELFF,TGTGCCAGCAGCTTAGGGGGGTCAAACACCGGGGAGCTGTTTTTT
NA,TRBV3-1,TRBJ1-2,few,CASSQDEDATPFGYTF,TGTGCCAGCAGCCAAGACGAAGACGCGACCCCATTCGGCTACACCTTC
NA,TRBV2,TRBJ2-1,few,CASSVGAAEQFF,TGTGCCAGCAGTGTAGGGGCCGCTGAGCAGTTCTTC
NA,TRBV19,TRBJ2-5,few,CASRSTIQETQYF,TGTGCCAGTAGATCGACGATCCAAGAGACCCAGTACTTC
TRBD1,TRBV5-1,TRBJ2-5,NA,CASSFIQGAGETQYF,TGCGCCAGCAGCTTCATACAGGGGGCAGGAGAGACCCAGTACTTC
TRBD1,TRBV4-1,TRBJ2-1,few,CASSQDWGQTGGGYNEQFF,TGCGCCAGCAGCCAAGATTGGGGTCAAACAGGGGGCGGCTACAATGAGCAGTTCTTC
TRBD2,TRBV7-6,TRBJ2-2,many,CASNNYKAGDTGELFF,TGTGCCAGCAATAACTATAAGGCGGGGGACACCGGGGAGCTGTTTTTT
NA,TRBV30,TRBJ2-7,NA,CAWTLGYEQYF,TGTGCCTGGACCTTGGGCTACGAGCAGTACTTC
NA,TRBV21-1,TRBJ2-1,few,CASQWNEQFF,TGTGCCAGCCAATGGAATGAGCAGTTCTTC
NA,TRBV12-3/TRBV12-4,TRBJ2-3,few,CASSLSEGVTTDTQYF,TGTGCCAGCAGCCTTTCGGAGGGGGTCACTACAGATACGCAGTATTTT
TRBD1,TRBV5-1,TRBJ1-2,NA,CASSLDRGSTGYTF,TGCGCCAGCAGCCTCGACAGGGGGTCGACGGGCTACACCTTC
NA,TRBV4-2,TRBJ2-3,NA,CASSPVVSTDTQYF,TGTGCCAGCAGCCCCGTGGTCTCTACAGATACGCAGTATTTT
TRBD2,TRBV7-9,TRBJ2-4,few,CASSRTSELAKNIQYF,TGTGCCAGCAGTCGTACTAGCGAACTAGCCAAAAACATTCAGTACTTC
NA,TRBV7-9,TRBJ1-1,few,CASSLALPQRAFF,TGTGCCAGCAGCTTAGCGCTCCCGCAGAGGGCTTTCTTT